The present T cell receptor (beta chain) was sequenced within a study of OX40 agonist ivuxolimab in advanced cancers. Points from the study as a whole: Antigen specificity of clonally expanded peripheral T cells was not established. Low normalized T-cell clonal expansion also characterized some of the nonresponders.

Assay: immunoSEQ multiplex PCR; the TCRdb copy retains only in-frame clones and omits some. Counted here are tens of thousands of clones, around 90% occurring once; the ten biggest clones make up 0.45% to 0.6%. Concerning this clone itself: As yet, its antigen is unknown.

The CDR3 has 14 amino acids. The germline CDR1 and CDR2 sequences are SQVTM and ANQGSEA. With 6 bases removed from V and 0 bases from J, the gap between germline ends came to 12 bases. The clonotype was recovered from an adult with an advanced solid tumor such as melanoma, head and neck, liver or kidney cancer. This material consisted of CD4+ or CD8+ T cells sorted from blood, taken in a trial of the OX40 agonist ivuxolimab. The chain links TRBV29-1 to TRBJ1-3; D ambiguous. In DNA, the CDR3 is TGCAGCGTGGCCGGGTCCTACTCTGGAAACACCATATATTTT. This sequence encodes CSVAGSYSGNTIYF.